Presented here are 21 T cell receptor beta chains from one specimen sequenced in a study of regulatory T cells in long-lasting Graves disease. Noted time point: newly diagnosed GD, antithyroid drugs for less than 3 months. The TCR library was made from RNA extracted from PBMCs. Relying on iRepertoire HTBI primers and Arm-PCR of CDR3 regions, the team built TCR beta libraries. TCRdb used MiXCR to reprocess the multiplex PCR reads, holding one entry per CDR3 protein. The sample yields almost 450,000 distinct CDR3 sequences, roughly 17% seen once. The data also belong to a second study, concerning T cells in Graves' hyperthyroidism and ophthalmopathy.

The sample in question was peripheral blood mononuclear cells (PBMCs), obtained at new diagnosis, from a patient treated with antithyroid drugs. Receptor source: a woman younger than 45 with Graves disease.

This clonotype has more than one count but fewer than ten. V is TRBV20-1 and J is TRBJ1-5, with 7 nucleotides matching TRBD1. V lost 6 bases, J lost 4 bases, and 9 bases stayed unmatched. This CDR3 spans 14 amino acids. CDR1 is DFQATT, CDR2 SNEGSKA, per germline (reference sequence). CDR3: CSANRGGGNQPQHF. The CDR3 coding sequence is TGCAGTGCAAACAGGGGAGGAGGGAATCAGCCCCAGCATTTT.

This clonotype was recorded many times. The V and J genes are TRBV11-2 and TRBJ2-3, with D possibly being TRBD2 (6 bases). Germline V lookup: CDR1 SGHAT, CDR2 FQNNGV. This CDR3 contains 17 residues. V dropped 1 base and J dropped 0 bases, with 14 bases sitting between them. The CDR3 bases are TGTGCCAGCAGCTTAGTCAGTCCGCGGGAAAGCACAGATACGCAGTATTTT. Its translation: CASSLVSPRESTDTQYF.

In this sample, this clonotype turned up many times. V and J are TRBV2 and TRBJ1-5; D is undetermined. The CDR3 covers 14 residues. V shed 6 bases and J shed 5 bases, with 14 bases lying between them. Looked up from germline, CDR1 is SNHLY and CDR2 is FYNNEI. CDR3 sequence (DNA): TGTGCCAGCAGCGACCGGAGTCCGGATCAGCCCCAGCATTTT. It translates to CASSDRSPDQPQHF.

Many counts were recorded for this clonotype. The CDR3 DNA is TGTGCCAGCAGTGAAGAAGGCCGTACGTGGCCCCAGCATTTT. The encoded protein is CASSEEGRTWPQHF. V usage is TRBV6-1 and J usage is TRBJ1-5; D uncertain. Germline V gives CDR1 MNHNS, CDR2 SASEGT. The CDR3 extends over 14 amino acids. The ends were cut back, 1 base at V and 9 bases at J, with 13 bases in the middle.

V gene TRBV29-1 combines with J gene TRBJ2-7; 7 nucleotides agree with TRBD2. CDR1 is SQVTM, CDR2 ANQGSEA, per germline. This CDR3 spans 12 amino acids. V lost 1 base to trimming and J lost 11 bases; unmatched junction nucleotides: 8. In nucleotides, the CDR3 is TGCAGCGTTGAAGTGATTGCGGGAGAAAAGTACTTC. Translation: CSVEVIAGEKYF.

For this clonotype: Likely a read error: the CDR3 ends without its conserved phenylalanine or tryptophan. The chain links TRBV5-1 to TRBJ2-2; no firm D call. This CDR3 has 14 amino acids. The V end lost 5 bases, the J end lost 6 bases, and 14 bases lay between the germline ends. CDR1 and CDR2 from the germline V gene are SGHRS and YFSETQ. The CDR3 sequence is CASRSEEISGELFL. In nucleotides, the CDR3 is TGCGCCAGCAGGTCAGAGGAGATATCCGGGGAGCTGTTTCTT.

This clonotype was recorded a few times. J is TRBJ2-5 and V is TRBV5-1, with TRBD1 matching 8 bases. Germline assignment: CDR1 SGHRS and CDR2 YFSETQ. Trimming at V came to 4 bases and at J to 2 bases, leaving 7 bases not matched to a gene. CDR3 length equals 15 residues. CDR3 DNA: TGCGCCAGCAGCAGCGGACAGGGCGGTCAAGAGACCCAGTACTTC. This sequence encodes CASSSGQGGQETQYF.

Remarks on this clonotype: A much larger clone differs from this one at a single base, so this may be a read error. This sequence joins TRBV6-5 and TRBJ2-2; no definite D call. The CDR3 length is 14 residues. From germline, CDR1 is MNHEY and CDR2 SVGAGI. The CDR3 is CASNYSPSTGELFF. In nucleotides, the CDR3 is TGTGCCAGCAATTACTCGCCAAGCACCGGGGAGCTGTTTTTT.

V is TRBV7-2 and J is TRBJ2-2, with D maybe TRBD2 (5 bases). V was pared by 1 base and J by 4 bases, with 13 bases between. This CDR3 comprises 16 residues. Germline values: CDR1 SGHTA, CDR2 FQGNSA. The CDR3 DNA is TGTGCCAGCAGCTTAGTTCCTAGCTACCCCACCGGGGAGCTGTTTTTT. Its translation is CASSLVPSYPTGELFF.

In this sample, this clonotype turned up a few times. This rearrangement joins TRBV5-1 to TRBJ2-3; tentatively, D is TRBD2 (5 bases). CDR3 size: 15 residues. V lost 4 bases and J lost 1, with 13 bases in between. CDR1 is SGHRS and CDR2 is YFSETQ in the germline V gene. The CDR3 reads CASSDERKGTDTQYF. CDR3 in DNA: TGCGCCAGCAGCGACGAGCGGAAAGGCACAGATACGCAGTATTTT. The full variable domain, completed using reference TRBV5-1 and TRBJ2-3, is KAGVTQTPRYLIKTRGQQVTLSCSPISGHRSVSWYQQTPGQGLQFLFEYFSETQRNKGNFPGRFSGRQFSNSRSEMNVSTLELGDSALYLCASSDERKGTDTQYFGPGTRLTVL.

Turning to this clonotype: A far larger clone is just one base off, so this is likely a read error. V is TRBV6-1 and J is TRBJ2-1; no definite D call. The V end was cut by 7 bases, the J end by 10 bases, with 20 bases between. CDR3 length: 14 amino acids. CDR1 is MNHNS, CDR2 SASEGT, per germline. The CDR3: CASTVSGYVHEQFF. The CDR3 bases are TGTGCCAGCACCGTCTCGGGTTACGTGCACGAGCAGTTCTTC.

This clonotype was observed many times. This chain joins TRBV27 and TRBJ2-7; 7 bases map to TRBD1. Unmatched junction bases numbered 9, after V lost 8 bases and J lost 2 bases. Germline V gives CDR1 MNHEY, CDR2 SMNVEV (reference sequence). This CDR3 spans 14 amino acids. CDR3 nucleotide sequence: TGTGCCAGCGCTCCCCGGGACAGTCCCTACGAGCAGTACTTC. It translates to CASAPRDSPYEQYF.

This clonotype has at least ten counts. The J gene is TRBJ2-3, the V gene TRBV6-1; 8 bases agree with TRBD1. CDR1 and CDR2 (germline): MNHNS, SASEGT. The V and J ends lost 4 bases and 2 bases, in that order; junction bases with no gene match: 5. The length of the CDR3 is 15 residues. The CDR3 here is CASSARDRITDTQYF. DNA of the CDR3: TGTGCCAGCAGTGCACGGGACAGGATCACAGATACGCAGTATTTT.

The chain has TRBV6-1 and TRBJ2-7; D is perhaps TRBD2 (6 bases). Germline V CDR1 and CDR2: MNHNS, SASEGT. The CDR3 has 14 amino acids. Trimming took off 6 bases at V and 4 bases at J, with 16 bases between the two ends. CDR3 sequence: CASSFGGSQYEQYF. Here the CDR3 DNA reads TGTGCCAGCAGCTTCGGGGGTTCCCAATACGAGCAGTACTTC.

This clonotype has just a few counts. The chain employs TRBV20-1 and TRBJ2-5; D call uncertain. CDR1 is DFQATT and CDR2 is SNEGSKA in the germline V gene (reference sequence). The germline V and J ends were trimmed by 4 bases and 3 bases, with 9 bases remaining between them. There are 12 residues in the CDR3. The CDR3 bases are TGCAGTGCTACAGGACCCGAAGAGACCCAGTACTTC. It is translated as CSATGPEETQYF.

This clonotype occurred many times. The rearrangement uses TRBV28 and TRBJ2-2; D gene unclear. The CDR3 totals 12 residues. Trimming pared 6 bases from V and 7 bases from J, leaving 9 bases between. Germline CDR1 and CDR2: MDHEN and SYDVKM. CDR3 residues: CASSLSLGELFF. The CDR3 DNA sequence: TGTGCCAGCAGCCTAAGTCTCGGGGAGCTGTTTTTT.

The rearrangement links TRBV20-1 to TRBJ1-5; D perhaps matches TRBD1 (6 bases). The CDR3 consists of 13 residues. V was shortened by 3 bases and J by 4 bases, with 10 bases between the two germline ends. Germline loops: CDR1 DFQATT, CDR2 SNEGSKA (reference sequence). CDR3 sequence (DNA): TGCAGTGCTAGGGACAGCCAAAATCAGCCCCAGCATTTT. It specifies CSARDSQNQPQHF.

This chain links TRBV12-3 or TRBV12-4 with TRBJ1-5, with a possible D match to TRBD1 (5 bases). V lost 9 bases and J lost 5, with 14 bases in between. This CDR3 comprises 13 residues. Written as DNA, the CDR3 is TGTGCCAGTAGTATACAGGTCCATCAGCCCCAGCATTTT. This sequence encodes CASSIQVHQPQHF.

This clonotype was detected a few times. The chain combines TRBV30 with TRBJ2-2, with TRBD2 identical over 12 bases. J gave up 5 bases and V 8 bases, and 0 bases lay outside the gene matches. Per germline, CDR1 GTSNPN and CDR2 SVGIG (reference sequence). The CDR3 sequence is 12 residues long. CDR3: CAGTSGTGELFF. The CDR3 DNA reads as TGTGCCGGGACTAGCGGGACCGGGGAGCTGTTTTTT. Complete variable domain (other parts from reference TRBV30 and TRBJ2-2): SQTIHQWPATLVQPVGSPLSLECTVEGTSNPNLYWYRQAAGRGLQLLFYSVGIGQISSEVPQNLSASRPQDRQFILSSKKLLLSDSGFYLCAGTSGTGELFFGEGSRLTVL.

The V call is TRBV28, the J call TRBJ2-1, with 15 nucleotides matching TRBD2. CDR3 length: 20 residues. Germline V gene data show CDR1 as MDHEN and CDR2 as SYDVKM. After removal of 1 base from V and 0 bases from J, the junction contained 7 bases not matched to a gene. The CDR3 DNA sequence: TGTGCCAGCAGTTTATCTGGACTAGCGGGAGGGGAAAGCTCCTACAATGAGCAGTTCTTC. It translates to CASSLSGLAGGESSYNEQFF.

This clonotype has more than one count but fewer than ten. This rearrangement joins TRBV5-4 to TRBJ1-2; TRBD1 is a possible D gene (6 bases). The CDR3 extends over 13 amino acids. The V gene's germline CDR1 is SGHNT and CDR2 YYREEE (reference sequence). V was clipped by 6 bases and J by 3 bases, with 12 bases between them. The CDR3 sequence: CASTGGADYGYTF. The CDR3, as DNA: TGTGCCAGCACGGGGGGGGCGGACTATGGCTACACCTTC. Using reference TRBV5-4 and TRBJ1-2 for the parts outside the CDR3, the full variable domain is ETGVTQSPTHLIKTRGQQVTLRCSSQSGHNTVSWYQQALGQGPQFIFQYYREEENGRGNFPPRFSGLQFPNYSSELNVNALELDDSALYLCASTGGADYGYTFGSGTRLTVV.